The following is a T cell receptor (beta chain) sequence with its context. The data were taken from a study of Graves' ophthalmopathy and Graves' hyperthyroidism. In germline, CDR1 is MGHDK, CDR2 SYGVNS. This CDR3 comprises 13 residues. Trimming cost V 6 bases and J 5 bases, with 10 bases left between them. Transcripts of RNA were the source for amplifying TCR beta CDR3 regions. Following a first-round RT-PCR that used HTBI primers, a second-round multiplex PCR was carried out. From the multiplex PCR reads, TCRdb called clonotypes with MiXCR, one entry per CDR3 protein. This table has about 740,000 distinct CDR3 sequences, 40% appearing once.

The rearrangement links TRBV25-1 to TRBJ1-4; D is undetermined. The receptor was isolated from an adult man with Graves' ophthalmopathy. Sequencing was performed on peripheral blood. The CDR3 DNA is TGTGCCAGCAGCCAAGCCAGGAATGAAAAACTGTTTTTT. This translates into CASSQARNEKLFF.